This T cell receptor (beta chain) was sequenced during a study of T cells after somatic rescue of genetic block. V trimming: 3 bases; J trimming: 4 bases; junction bases outside the gene matches: 26. The germline gives CDR1 MDHEN, CDR2 SYDVKM. CDR3 length: 21 amino acids. Assay used: immunoSEQ multiplex PCR; TCRdb lists only in-frame clones, some missing. The repertoire includes some 74,000 clones, just over 90% of them detected once, and 2.5% to 3% sits in the top ten. This sequence originates from a man aged 30 to 39. The V gene is TRBV28, the J gene TRBJ2-5; TRBD1 agrees at 7 bases. The sample comprised peripheral blood mononuclear cells (PBMCs). The CDR3 loop reads CASSLFNYRDRSKMFRETQYF. The CDR3 nucleotides are TGTGCCAGCAGTTTGTTTAACTACCGGGACAGAAGTAAGATGTTCCGAGAGACCCAGTACTTC.